This T cell receptor beta chain emerged from a study of shared clonotypes between healthy human individuals (dated by TCRdb to 2019 to 2021). Regarding the study in general: A few men and a couple of women, aged 18 to 49 years, made up the cohort. For each donor, three plates each were used for CD4 naive and CD4 memory, two plates were used for CD8 naive, and one plate was used for CD8 memory. The study deeply sequenced blood TCR repertoires of roughly five healthy adults to estimate repertoire size and the extent of clonotype sharing between individuals. To increase sequencing depth and limit assay-specific biases, TCR repertoire library preparation and sequencing were carried out by different laboratories using diverse techniques. Between about 0.8 and 8.9 billion PBMCs per donor were obtained by leukapheresis.

Trimmed from V: 0 bases; trimmed from J: 4 bases; junction bases lacking a gene match: 5. From a lookup of the germline V gene, CDR1 and CDR2 are LGHNA and YSLEER. Spanning cysteine to phenylalanine, the CDR3 consists of 16 amino acids. Just CDR3 DNA is preserved here, 48 bases in frame from base 1. Donors were healthy HIV-negative adults with no recently reported acute infections or vaccinations. All donors were Caucasian adults living in Nashville, Tennessee, USA. CD4+ T cells were enriched by magnetic negative selection; naive cells were then positively selected on CD45RA, and the negative fraction formed the memory subset. Blood was collected by leukapheresis, and PBMCs were isolated by Ficoll-Histopaque density gradient centrifugation and then cryopreserved in liquid nitrogen vapor phase. Analytical flow cytometry was used to check the purity and quantity of every magnetically sorted T cell population. From each sorted fraction, genomic DNA was isolated and quantified by UV absorbance on a Nanodrop 2000c.

Results the study describes overall, beyond this receptor: Higher generation probabilities were observed for clonotypes shared by all four sorted-subset donors than for non-shared clonotypes. Pairwise subsampling led to the expectation that sequencing depth would affect the degree of clonotype sharing among donors. Because the study included only a small number of donors, the genetic and exposure-history diversity represented was limited. Across four donors, around 5.4% of naive CD4, roughly 3.5% of naive CD8, around 2.5% of memory CD4, and under 0.45% of memory CD8 clonotypes were shared. Even with the large sequencing depth, rarefaction of the sorted-subset datasets indicated that sequencing was incomplete. Only blood was sampled, and tissue TCR repertoires likely differ from those in blood. Estimated clonotype richness was generally larger for naive than for memory subsets.

TCR CDR3 regions were amplified from genomic DNA by multiplex PCR using the deep immunoSEQ assay. Genomic DNA extracted from each cell subset was distributed evenly over all wells of several immunoSEQ 96-well plates, and each plate served as one replicate. For sorted subsets, about 210 ng of genomic DNA, equivalent to some 33,000 T cell genomes, went into each replicate PCR. Purified libraries were quantified with a Qubit 3.0 fluorometer, sized on a Bioanalyzer 2100, and re-quantified with the KAPA Library Quantification kit. A separate single-read 150-cycle Illumina NextSeq 550 flow cell was used to sequence each immunoSEQ 96-well plate. The authors' pipeline ran thus. Because only junctional sequences without quality scores were contained in the immunoSEQ output, filtering matching that applied to full-length reads could not be performed. To assign V/J genes and CDR3, sequences were annotated against IMGT germline references using PyIR, a Python wrapper for IgBLAST v1.9. Any read was removed if the V/J assignment was weak (E-value above 1e-6), the CDR3 was missing, or the read contained stop codons, out-of-frame junctions, or ambiguous translated residues. A V3J clonotype was defined by an identical inferred V gene, J gene, and CDR3 amino acid sequence. Percentage overlap between repertoires was computed as shared unique clonotypes divided by the size of the smaller repertoire. RTK rarefaction, the Chao1 estimator, and Recon v2.1 estimates of unobserved clonotypes were used to assess repertoire richness. Generation probabilities for all TCRbeta clonotypes obtained by the gDNA method from several donors were computed using OLGA. TCRdb retrieved this table from immuneACCESS and kept in-frame rearrangements only. Not all clones are present; in checked studies, unresolved V genes account for under half, and no reason is known for the remainder. Clone size and the V and J calls come from that table; the DNA yielded D and trimming. The sample table holds about 340,000 clones, of which around 67% were seen once. The leading ten clones occupy 8.5% to 12% of the sample.

As concerns this clone: The specificity of this receptor is unknown. One base away there is no much larger clone; base qualities are not given.

Material for sequencing was memory CD4+ T cells sorted from blood. The cell subset or site label on this specimen signifies: CD45RA-negative fraction. This receptor was obtained from a man aged 25 to 40 in good health. The chain joins TRBV4-3 to TRBJ2-5; the central 10 bases match TRBD1. The DNA sequence reads TGCGCCAGCAGCCAAGATATCGGGACAGGGGTAGAGACCCAGTACTTC. Its product reads: CASSQDIGTGVETQYF.